This T cell receptor beta chain came from a study of T cells in localized non-small cell lung cancer. Study results and caveats: Adjacent uninvolved lung had the highest clonality, suggesting focused antigen responses.

This clone turned up a few times. Its antigen is currently unknown. The method was immunoSEQ multiplex PCR; TCRdb's version includes in-frame clones alone and lacks a portion of them. Among about 4,400 clones listed, 34% were seen once. Per the germline V gene, CDR1 is SGHNT and CDR2 is YENEEA. CDR3 length: 15 amino acids. Trimming shortened V by 1 base and J by 2 bases, and 9 bases separated the two germline ends. The sample in question was lung tumor tissue, obtained before any cancer treatment. This chain connects TRBV11-3 to TRBJ2-4; D unclear. The TCR sequence derives from a man aged 40 to 69 with stage II squamous cell lung carcinoma. The CDR3 is CASSLGSPSKNIQYF. Written as DNA, the CDR3 is TGTGCCAGCAGCTTAGGCAGCCCCTCCAAAAACATTCAGTACTTC.